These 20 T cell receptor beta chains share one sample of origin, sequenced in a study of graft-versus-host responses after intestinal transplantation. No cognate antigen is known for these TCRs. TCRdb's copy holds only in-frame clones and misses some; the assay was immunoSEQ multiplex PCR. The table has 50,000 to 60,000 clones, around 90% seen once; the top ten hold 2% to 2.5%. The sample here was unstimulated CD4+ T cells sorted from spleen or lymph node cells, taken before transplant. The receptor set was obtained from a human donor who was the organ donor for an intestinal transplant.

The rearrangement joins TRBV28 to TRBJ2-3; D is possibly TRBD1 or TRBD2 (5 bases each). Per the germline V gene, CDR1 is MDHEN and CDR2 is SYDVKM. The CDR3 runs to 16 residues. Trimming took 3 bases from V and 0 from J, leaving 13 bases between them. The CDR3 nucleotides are TGTGCCAGCAGTTTGTTCGGGACCCCTAGCACAGATACGCAGTATTTT. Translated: CASSLFGTPSTDTQYF.

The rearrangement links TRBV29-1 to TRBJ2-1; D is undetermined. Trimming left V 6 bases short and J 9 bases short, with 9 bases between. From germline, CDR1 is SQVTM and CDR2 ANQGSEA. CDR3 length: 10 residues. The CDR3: CSVQYAEQFF. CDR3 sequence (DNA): TGCAGCGTACAGTATGCTGAGCAGTTCTTC.

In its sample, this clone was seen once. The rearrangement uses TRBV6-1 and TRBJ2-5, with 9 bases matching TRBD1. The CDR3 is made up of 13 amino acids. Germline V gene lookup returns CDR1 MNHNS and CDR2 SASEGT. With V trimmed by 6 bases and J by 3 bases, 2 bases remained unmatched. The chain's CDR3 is CASRGQGKETQYF. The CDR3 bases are TGTGCCAGCAGGGGACAGGGAAAAGAGACCCAGTACTTC.

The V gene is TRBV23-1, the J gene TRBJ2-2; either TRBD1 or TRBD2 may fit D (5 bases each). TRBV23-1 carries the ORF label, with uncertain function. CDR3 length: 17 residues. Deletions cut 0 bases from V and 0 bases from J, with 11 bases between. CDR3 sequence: CASSQSPGPSNTGELFF. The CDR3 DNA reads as TGCGCCAGCAGTCAATCCCCGGGACCTTCGAACACCGGGGAGCTGTTTTTT.

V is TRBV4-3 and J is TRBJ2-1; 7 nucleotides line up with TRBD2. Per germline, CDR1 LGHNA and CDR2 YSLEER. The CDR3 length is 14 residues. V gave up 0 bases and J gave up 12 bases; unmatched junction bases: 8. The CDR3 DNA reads TGCGCCAGCAGCCAAGAAGGGCGACTAGCAGCGCAGTTCTTC. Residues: CASSQEGRLAAQFF.

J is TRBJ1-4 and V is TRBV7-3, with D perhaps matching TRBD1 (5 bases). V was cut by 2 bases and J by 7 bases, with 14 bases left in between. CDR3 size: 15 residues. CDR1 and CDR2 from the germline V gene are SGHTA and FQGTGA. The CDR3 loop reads CASSLVGGEREKLFF. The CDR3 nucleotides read TGTGCCAGCAGCTTAGTGGGAGGGGAGCGTGAAAAACTGTTTTTT.

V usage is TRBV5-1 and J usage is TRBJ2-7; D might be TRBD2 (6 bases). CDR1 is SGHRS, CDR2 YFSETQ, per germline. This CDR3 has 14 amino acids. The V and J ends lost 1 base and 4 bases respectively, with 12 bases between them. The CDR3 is CASSLSPGTYEQYF. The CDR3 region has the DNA TGCGCCAGCAGCTTGTCTCCTGGGACTTACGAGCAGTACTTC.

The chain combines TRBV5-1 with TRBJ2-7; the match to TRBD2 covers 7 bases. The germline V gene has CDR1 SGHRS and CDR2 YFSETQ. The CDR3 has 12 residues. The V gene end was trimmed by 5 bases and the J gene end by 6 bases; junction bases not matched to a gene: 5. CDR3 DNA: TGCGCCAGCAGTCCGGGGGGTTCCGAGCAGTACTTC. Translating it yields CASSPGGSEQYF. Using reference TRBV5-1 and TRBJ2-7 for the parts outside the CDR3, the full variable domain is KAGVTQTPRYLIKTRGQQVTLSCSPISGHRSVSWYQQTPGQGLQFLFEYFSETQRNKGNFPGRFSGRQFSNSRSEMNVSTLELGDSALYLCASSPGGSEQYFGPGTRLTVT.

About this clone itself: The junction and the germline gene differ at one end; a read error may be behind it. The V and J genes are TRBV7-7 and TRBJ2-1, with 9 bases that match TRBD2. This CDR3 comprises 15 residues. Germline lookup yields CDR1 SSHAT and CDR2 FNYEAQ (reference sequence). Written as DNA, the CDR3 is TGTGCTAGCAGCTTAGACCTAGCGGGATACAATGAGCAGTTCTTC. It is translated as CASSLDLAGYNEQFF.

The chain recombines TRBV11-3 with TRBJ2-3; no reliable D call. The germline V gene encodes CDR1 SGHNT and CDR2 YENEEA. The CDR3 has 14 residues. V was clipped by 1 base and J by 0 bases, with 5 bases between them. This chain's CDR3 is CASSLGKSTDTQYF. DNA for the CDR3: TGTGCCAGCAGCTTAGGGAAGAGCACAGATACGCAGTATTTT.

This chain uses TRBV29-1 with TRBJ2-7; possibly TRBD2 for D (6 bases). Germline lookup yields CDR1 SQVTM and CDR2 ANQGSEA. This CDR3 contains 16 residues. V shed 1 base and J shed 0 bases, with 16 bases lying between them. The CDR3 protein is CSVEGGSGVSSYEQYF. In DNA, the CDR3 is TGCAGCGTTGAAGGGGGTAGCGGTGTCAGCTCCTACGAGCAGTACTTC.

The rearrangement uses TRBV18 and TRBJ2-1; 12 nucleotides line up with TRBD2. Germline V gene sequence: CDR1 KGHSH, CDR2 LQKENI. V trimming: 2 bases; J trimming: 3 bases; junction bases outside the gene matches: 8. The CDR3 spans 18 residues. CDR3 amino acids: CASSPILAGGPDYNEQFF. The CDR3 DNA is TGTGCCAGCTCACCAATCCTAGCGGGAGGGCCCGACTACAATGAGCAGTTCTTC.

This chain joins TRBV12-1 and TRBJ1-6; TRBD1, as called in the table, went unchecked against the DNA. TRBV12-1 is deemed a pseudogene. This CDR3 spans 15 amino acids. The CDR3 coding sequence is TGTGCCAGCCCCCCAGCAGGGGAAGTTGGTTCACCCCTCCACTTT. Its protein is CASPPAGEVGSPLHF.

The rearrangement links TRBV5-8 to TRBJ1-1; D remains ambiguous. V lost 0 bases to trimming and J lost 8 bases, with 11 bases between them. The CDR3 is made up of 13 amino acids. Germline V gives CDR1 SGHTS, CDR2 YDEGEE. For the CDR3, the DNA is TGTGCCAGCAGCTTGGAAGCCAGAGGGGAAGCTTTCTTT. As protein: CASSLEARGEAFF.

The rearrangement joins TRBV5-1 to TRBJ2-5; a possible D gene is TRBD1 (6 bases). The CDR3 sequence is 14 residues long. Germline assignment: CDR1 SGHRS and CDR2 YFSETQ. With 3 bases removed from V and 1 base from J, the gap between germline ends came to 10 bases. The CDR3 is CASSSGQPQETQYF. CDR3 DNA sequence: TGCGCCAGCAGCTCCGGACAGCCCCAAGAGACCCAGTACTTC.

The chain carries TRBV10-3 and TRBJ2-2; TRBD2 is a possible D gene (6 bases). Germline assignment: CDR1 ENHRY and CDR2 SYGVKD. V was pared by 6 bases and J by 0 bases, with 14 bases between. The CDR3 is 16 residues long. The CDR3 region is CAIRAGRSTNTGELFF. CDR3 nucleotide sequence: TGTGCCATCAGAGCGGGCCGAAGCACGAACACCGGGGAGCTGTTTTTT.

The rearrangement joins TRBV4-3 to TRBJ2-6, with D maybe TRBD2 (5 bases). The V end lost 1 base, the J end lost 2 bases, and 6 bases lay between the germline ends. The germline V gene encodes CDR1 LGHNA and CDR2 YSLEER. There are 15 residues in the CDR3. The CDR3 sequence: CASSQAGTGANVLTF. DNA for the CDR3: TGCGCCAGCAGCCAAGCGGGGACTGGGGCCAACGTCCTGACTTTC.

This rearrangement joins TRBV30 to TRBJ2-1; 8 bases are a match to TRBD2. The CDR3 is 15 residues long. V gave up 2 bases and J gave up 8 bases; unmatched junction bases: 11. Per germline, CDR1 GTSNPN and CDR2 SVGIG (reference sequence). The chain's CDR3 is CAWSKPGLGADEQFF. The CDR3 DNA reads TGTGCCTGGAGTAAACCGGGACTAGGCGCGGATGAGCAGTTCTTC.

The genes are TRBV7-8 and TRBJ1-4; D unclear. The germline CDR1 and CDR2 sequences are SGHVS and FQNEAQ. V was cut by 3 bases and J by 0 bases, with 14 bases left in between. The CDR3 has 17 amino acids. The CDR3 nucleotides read TGTGCCAGCAGCTTCCGGGGTACACTTGCAACTAATGAAAAACTGTTTTTT. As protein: CASSFRGTLATNEKLFF.

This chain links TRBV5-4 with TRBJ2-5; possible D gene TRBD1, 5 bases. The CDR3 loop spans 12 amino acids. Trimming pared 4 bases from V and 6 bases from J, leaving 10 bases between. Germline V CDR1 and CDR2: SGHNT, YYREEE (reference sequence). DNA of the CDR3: TGTGCCAGCAGCCGCGACAGACAGACCCAGTACTTC. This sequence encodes CASSRDRQTQYF.